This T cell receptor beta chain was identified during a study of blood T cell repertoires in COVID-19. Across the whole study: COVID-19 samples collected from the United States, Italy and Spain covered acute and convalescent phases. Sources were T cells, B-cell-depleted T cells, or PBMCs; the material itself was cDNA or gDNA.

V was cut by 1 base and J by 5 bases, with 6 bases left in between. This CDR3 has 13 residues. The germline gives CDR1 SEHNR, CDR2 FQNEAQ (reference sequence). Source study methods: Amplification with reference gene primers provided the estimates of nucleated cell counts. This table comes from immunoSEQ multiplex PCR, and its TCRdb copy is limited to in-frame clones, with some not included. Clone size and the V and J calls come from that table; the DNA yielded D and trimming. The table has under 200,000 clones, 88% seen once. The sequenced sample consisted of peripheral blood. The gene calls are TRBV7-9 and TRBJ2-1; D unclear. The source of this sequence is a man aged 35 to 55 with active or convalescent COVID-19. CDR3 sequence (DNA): TGTGCCAGCAGCTTAGTACGGGACAATGAGCAGTTCTTC. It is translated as CASSLVRDNEQFF.